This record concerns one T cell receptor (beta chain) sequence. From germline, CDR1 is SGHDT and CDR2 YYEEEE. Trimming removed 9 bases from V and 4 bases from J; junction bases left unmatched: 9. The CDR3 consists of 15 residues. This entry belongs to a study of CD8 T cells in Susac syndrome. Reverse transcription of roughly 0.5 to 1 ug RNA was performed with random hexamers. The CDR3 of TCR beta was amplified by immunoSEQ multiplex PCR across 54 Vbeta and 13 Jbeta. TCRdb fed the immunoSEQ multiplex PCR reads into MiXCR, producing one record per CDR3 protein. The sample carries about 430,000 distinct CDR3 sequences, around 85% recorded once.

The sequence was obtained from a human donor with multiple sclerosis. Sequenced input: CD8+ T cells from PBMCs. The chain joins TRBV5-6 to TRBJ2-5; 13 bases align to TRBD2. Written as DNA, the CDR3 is TGTGCCACCTCGGCACTAGCGGGGGGGCCAGAGACCCAGTACTTC. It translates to CATSALAGGPETQYF. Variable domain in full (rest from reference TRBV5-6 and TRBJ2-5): DAGVTQSPTHLIKTRGQQVTLRCSPKSGHDTVSWYQQALGQGPQFIFQYYEEEERQRGNFPDRFSGHQFPNYSSELNVNALLLGDSALYLCATSALAGGPETQYFGPGTRLLVL.